The entry that follows covers one T cell receptor (beta chain) sequence. The CDR3 spans 15 residues. CDR1 and CDR2 from the germline V gene are ENHRY and SYGVKD. V shed 4 bases, J shed 0 bases, and the junction held 3 bases outside the gene matches. This sample was taken from a study of low-dose radiotherapy and immunotherapy resistance in tumors. Primers used for first-strand cDNA, a TRAV- and TRBV-specific set, covered both alpha and beta chains. Using a constant-region primer together with a V-primer adapter, TCRs were subjected to 15 to 20 PCR cycles of amplification. MiXCR was run by TCRdb on the reads, yielding one entry per CDR3 protein. This table has 13,000 or so distinct CDR3 sequences, 65% to 75% appearing once.

The clonotype comes from a human donor with advanced metastatic prostate, ovarian, gallbladder or colorectal cancer (not recorded which). This table probably holds off-target reads from a library built for another chain. The chain employs TRBV10-3 and TRBJ1-5, with 7 bases matching TRBD1. Here the CDR3 reads CAISAGTDSNQPQHF. The CDR3 DNA is TGTGCCATCAGTGCCGGGACAGATAGCAATCAGCCCCAGCATTTT.